This record concerns one TCR beta chain sequence. This clonotype came up many times. The target of this receptor is not known. Per-base quality was not reported, and no clone a single base away is much larger than it. Amplification of TCR beta CDR3 regions was carried out from RNA transcripts. For the first round of RT-PCR on the TCR CDR3, the HTBI primer set was used together with the Qiagen OneStep RT-PCR kit. Libraries were constructed in a second round of multiplex PCR, after which size selection and purification were performed. Sequencing of the libraries was done on an Illumina HiSeq2000 using paired-end 100 bp reads. The authors' analysis ran thus. SOAPnuke was used to process the raw data, with reads discarded if the reads contained adapters or uncalled bases, had a mean Phred below 15, or lacked an exact constant-primer or identifier match. High-quality paired reads were merged with COPE v1.2.5, and unique nucleotide sequences were defined as clonotypes. MiTCR v1.1 was used to align the clonotypes against IMGT TRBV, TRBD and TRBJ reference segments. The analysis was restricted to V-J combinations with a frequency above 0.0001, which together covered just over 98% of the repertoires. The TCS score was defined as the ratio of F50 (clonal expansion) to E x V (chaos), calculated using BLOSUM62-based TCRdist between CDR3 peptides within each V-J. Welch's t-statistics and random forest reduced fewer than 550 V-J features to 13, which were used in a naive Bayes classifier (R e1071). The public reads were quality trimmed at Q25 with fastp and then assembled into clones with MiXCR by TCRdb, keeping productive beta chains. For every CDR3 protein sequence, its rows merge into one entry that carries the most common genes and DNA. For this entry, the V and J calls and clone size follow TCRdb and not the study's own pipeline. The sample profile shows under 400,000 distinct CDR3 sequences; approximately 15% of them were found once. Around 35% of the sample goes to the ten largest clones.

These data are taken from a study of T cells in Graves' hyperthyroidism and ophthalmopathy (dated by TCRdb to about 2019). For the wider study: Peripheral blood samples were taken at initial diagnosis, before any treatment was given. A discovery cohort of about a hundred patients, roughly 40 with Graves' ophthalmopathy and approximately 57 with stable Graves' hyperthyroidism, was used to find distinguishing TCR V-J signatures. Prospective prediction of ophthalmopathy was tested in an independent validation cohort of 18 to 20 hyperthyroidism patients and 17 patients who later progressed to ophthalmopathy. For training and testing, the approximately 97 patients in the discovery cohort were randomly divided in a 7:3 ratio. In addition, the study compared T-cell repertoires in thyroid tissue and in blood from about 6 Graves' hyperthyroidism patients. Once sampling was done, hyperthyroidism patients were given methimazole at a starting dose of 30 mg daily, whereas ophthalmopathy patients were given high-dose intravenous methylprednisolone. TCR Vbeta CDR3 sequencing of approximately 140 peripheral blood samples (around 45 ophthalmopathy, approximately 80 hyperthyroidism and 17 progressor patients) is reported in the paper. The research as a whole found: Most expanded thyroid clonotypes (frequency above 0.001) were also found in blood, which suggests that blood repertoires may mirror thyroid immune responses. In validation, progression to ophthalmopathy was predicted by the model with 65% to 71% sensitivity and 72.22% specificity, a median of around 6.5 months before onset. Sample size was not statistically predetermined, and investigators were not blinded to group allocation. A model built on a 13 V-J signature distinguished ophthalmopathy from stable hyperthyroidism, reaching roughly 88% sensitivity and under 84% specificity in cross-validation and 80%/75% in testing.

Graves' hyperthyroidism was defined as stable when no progression to ophthalmopathy occurred over 18 months of follow-up. Hyperthyroidism patients were aged 18 to 65 years and newly diagnosed, with disease duration of less than 2 months. Patients with uncontrolled infections, other autoimmune diseases, pregnancy or lactation were excluded. Clinical symptoms, serum thyroxine and TRAb, thyroid ultrasound, and orbital computed tomography formed the basis for the diagnoses. PBMCs were isolated from about 10 ml of fresh peripheral blood by Ficoll-Paque density gradient centrifugation. Total RNA was extracted using Trizol reagent, and RNA quality was assessed on an Agilent 2100 Bioanalyzer. This clonotype was obtained from a man aged 25 to 40 with Graves' hyperthyroidism. Material for sequencing was blood.

The nucleotide sequence is TGTGCCAGCAAGGGAAGTCTCCGGGAGGGCCTATTCAAGGCCGAGCAGTACTTC. This is translated as CASKGSLREGLFKAEQYF. The rearranged chain carries TRBV11-2 and TRBJ2-7; 8 bases in between match TRBD2. V has 7 bases trimmed and J has 6 bases trimmed; junction bases matching no gene number 23. Measured from the cysteine to the phenylalanine, the CDR3 is 18 residues long. Kept here is only the CDR3 DNA, which spans 54 bases and is read in frame from base 1. CDR1 and CDR2, looked up from the germline V gene, are SGHAT and FQNNGV.